This TCR beta chain was recorded in a study of T cells in narcolepsy. The junction had 8 bases not matched to a gene; V was cut back by 6 bases and J by 8 bases. CDR3 size: 13 residues. The germline CDR1 and CDR2 sequences are MNHEY and SVGAGI. Clones were sequenced by immunoSEQ multiplex PCR, and TCRdb holds only the in-frame ones, with some missing. The sample has tens of thousands of clones, 92% seen once; the top ten hold approximately 1%. The TCR originated in a human donor with narcolepsy. Sequenced sample: CD45RA- memory CD4+ T cells from PBMCs. This chain links TRBV6-5 with TRBJ1-2; 8 bases align to TRBD1. The CDR3: CASSPDREKGYTF. The CDR3 bases are TGTGCCAGCAGCCCGGACAGGGAGAAGGGCTACACCTTC.